The entry below gives a single T cell receptor (beta chain) sequence along with its context. Repertoires were generated with immunoSEQ multiplex PCR, while TCRdb's copy carries only in-frame clones and drops some. Of about 320,000 clones detected, 88% appear once; the ten largest clones hold roughly 1.7%. The CDR3 totals 16 residues. V gave up 4 bases and J gave up 6 bases; unmatched junction bases: 15. Germline CDR1 PRHDT, CDR2 FYEKMQ (reference sequence). This sample is drawn from a study of blood T cell repertoires in COVID-19. For the study at large: In each case, the material was cDNA or gDNA derived from T cells, B-cell-depleted T cells, or PBMCs.

The specimen was peripheral blood. The chain joins TRBV13 to TRBJ2-7; 7 bases agree with TRBD2. The source is a woman aged 25 to 39 with COVID-19, enrolled during active disease. CDR3 sequence: CASSWGGLGDYSEQYF. CDR3 in DNA: TGTGCCAGCAGCTGGGGCGGTCTAGGGGACTACAGCGAGCAGTACTTC.